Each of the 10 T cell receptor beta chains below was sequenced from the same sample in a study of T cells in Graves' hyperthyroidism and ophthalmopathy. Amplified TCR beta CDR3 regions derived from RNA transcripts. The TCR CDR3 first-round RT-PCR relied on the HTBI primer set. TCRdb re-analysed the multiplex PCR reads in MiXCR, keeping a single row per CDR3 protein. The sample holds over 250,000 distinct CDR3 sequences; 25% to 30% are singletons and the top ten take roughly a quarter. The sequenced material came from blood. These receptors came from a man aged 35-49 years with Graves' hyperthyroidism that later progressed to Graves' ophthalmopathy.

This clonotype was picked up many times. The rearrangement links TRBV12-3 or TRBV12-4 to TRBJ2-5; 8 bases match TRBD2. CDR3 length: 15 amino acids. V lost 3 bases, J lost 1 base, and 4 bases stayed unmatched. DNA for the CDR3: TGTGCCAGCAGTTTGATTAGCGGGACCCAAGAGACCCAGTACTTC. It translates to CASSLISGTQETQYF.

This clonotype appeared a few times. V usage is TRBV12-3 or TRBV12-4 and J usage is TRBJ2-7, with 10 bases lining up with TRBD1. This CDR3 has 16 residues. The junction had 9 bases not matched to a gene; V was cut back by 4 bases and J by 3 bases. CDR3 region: CASSSGPGQGFYEQYF. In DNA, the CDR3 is TGTGCCAGCAGTTCGGGGCCGGGACAGGGGTTCTACGAGCAGTACTTC.

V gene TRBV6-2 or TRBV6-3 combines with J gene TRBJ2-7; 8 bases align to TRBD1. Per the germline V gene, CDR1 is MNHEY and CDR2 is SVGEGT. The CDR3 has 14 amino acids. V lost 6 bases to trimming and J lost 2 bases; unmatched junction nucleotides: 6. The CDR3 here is CASRPLGQAYEQYF. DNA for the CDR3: TGTGCCAGCAGGCCCCTGGGACAGGCCTACGAGCAGTACTTC.

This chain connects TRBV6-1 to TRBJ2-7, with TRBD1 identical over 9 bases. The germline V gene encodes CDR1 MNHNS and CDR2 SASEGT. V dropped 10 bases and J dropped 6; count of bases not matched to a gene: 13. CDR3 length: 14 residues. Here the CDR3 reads CATASDRGLVEQYF. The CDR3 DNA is TGTGCCACCGCCTCAGACAGGGGGTTAGTCGAGCAGTACTTC.

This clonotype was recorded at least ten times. The CDR3 coding sequence is TGTGCCAGCAGCATCTTGACGGGGGGCTACGAGCAGTACTTC. This sequence encodes CASSILTGGYEQYF. V and J are TRBV12-3 or TRBV12-4 and TRBJ2-7, with 7 bases identical to TRBD2. CDR3 length: 14 amino acids. V was clipped by 6 bases and J by 3 bases; unmatched bases: 8.

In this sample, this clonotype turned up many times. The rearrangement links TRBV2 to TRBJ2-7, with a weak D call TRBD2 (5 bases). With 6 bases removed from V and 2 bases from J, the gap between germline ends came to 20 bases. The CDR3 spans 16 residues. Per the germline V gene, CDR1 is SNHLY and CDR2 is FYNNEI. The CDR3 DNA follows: TGTGCCAGCAGGGAAAACCGGGATCCCCGTGCCTACGAGCAGTACTTC. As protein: CASRENRDPRAYEQYF.

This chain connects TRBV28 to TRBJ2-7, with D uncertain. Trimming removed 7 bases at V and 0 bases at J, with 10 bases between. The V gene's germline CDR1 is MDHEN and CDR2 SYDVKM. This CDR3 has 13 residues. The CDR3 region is CASIQPNSYEQYF. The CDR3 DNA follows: TGTGCCAGCATTCAGCCGAACTCCTACGAGCAGTACTTC. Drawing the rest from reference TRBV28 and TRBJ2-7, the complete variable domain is DVKVTQSSRYLVKRTGEKVFLECVQDMDHENMFWYRQDPGLGLRLIYFSYDVKMKEKGDIPEGYSVSREKKERFSLILESASTNQTSMYLCASIQPNSYEQYFGPGTRLTVT.

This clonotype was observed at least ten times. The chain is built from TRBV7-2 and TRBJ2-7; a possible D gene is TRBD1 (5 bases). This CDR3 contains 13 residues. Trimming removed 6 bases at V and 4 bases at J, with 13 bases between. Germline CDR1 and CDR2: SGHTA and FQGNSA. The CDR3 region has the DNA TGTGCCAGCAGGGAGCCACAGGATTACGAGCAGTACTTC. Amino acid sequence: CASREPQDYEQYF. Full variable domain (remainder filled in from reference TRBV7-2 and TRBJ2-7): GAGVSQSPSNKVTEKGKDVELRCDPISGHTALYWYRQSLGQGLEFLIYFQGNSAPDKSGLPSDRFSAERTGGSVSTLTIQRTQQEDSAVYLCASREPQDYEQYFGPGTRLTVT.

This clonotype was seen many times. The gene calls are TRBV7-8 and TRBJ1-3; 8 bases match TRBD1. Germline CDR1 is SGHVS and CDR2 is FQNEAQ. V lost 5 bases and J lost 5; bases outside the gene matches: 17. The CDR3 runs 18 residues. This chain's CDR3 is CASSPPLRYGQGRNTIYF. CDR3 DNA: TGTGCCAGCAGCCCCCCACTTAGATACGGACAGGGTAGAAACACCATATATTTT.

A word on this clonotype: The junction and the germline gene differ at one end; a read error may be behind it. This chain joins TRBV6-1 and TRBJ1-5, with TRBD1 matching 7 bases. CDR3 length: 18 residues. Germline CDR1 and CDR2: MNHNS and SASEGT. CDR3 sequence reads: CASSEGTAIGISYQPQHF. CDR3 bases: TGTGCCAGCAGTGAGGGGACAGCTATTGGTATTAGCTATCAGCCCCAGCATTTT.